Listed here is a single T cell receptor (beta chain). As yet, its antigen is unknown. This CDR3 spans 16 amino acids. Germline values: CDR1 SGHVS, CDR2 FNYEAQ. With V trimmed by 5 bases and J by 2 bases, 7 bases remained unmatched. Vbeta (60) and Jbeta (13) primers were used in the PCR. Measured with immunoSEQ multiplex PCR; TCRdb has only the in-frame clones, and not every one. Found here are some 150,000 clones, 75% to 90% of them singletons; the top ten hold approximately 8.1%. This record comes from a study of cytomegalovirus exposure and HLA in healthy donors. Overall study context: Ancestry clustering placed roughly 86% of over 300 genotyped donors in the Caucasian-associated cluster. Whole-study results and caveats: A few CMV-associated chains were confirmed in vitro to be specific for CMV antigens. In an earlier analysis, productive rearrangement rates for most beta V segments clustered near 87% or 30%. Donors were assumed by presence/absence analyses to have roughly uniform sequencing depth.

The receptor comes from a woman in her forties or fifties in good health and CMV-seropositive. The specimen was PBMCs. The J gene is TRBJ2-3, the V gene TRBV7-6; 10 nucleotides line up with TRBD2. The CDR3 is CASSPLAGGTTDTQYF. The CDR3 DNA reads as TGTGCCAGCAGCCCCTTAGCGGGGGGAACCACAGATACGCAGTATTTT.